What follows are 13 T cell receptor beta chains derived from one specimen sequenced in a study of T cell repertoires in cytomegalovirus infection. What these receptors recognize is not known. One entry per CDR3 protein, called by TCRdb with MiXCR from the reads. The table has tens of thousands of distinct CDR3 sequences, about 40% seen once. Source: CD8+ T cells from cultured PBMCs, taken from culture after CMV antigen stimulation. The receptors stem from a human donor in good health (CMV status not recorded). Some clones in this sample may be carry-over from other donors' samples.

This rearrangement joins TRBV20-1 to TRBJ1-1, with a weak D call TRBD1 (6 bases). The V end lost 4 bases, the J end lost 2 bases, and 11 bases lay between the germline ends. Germline lookup yields CDR1 DFQATT and CDR2 SNEGSKA (reference sequence). This CDR3 is 13 amino acids long. The CDR3 protein is CSAKYRANTEAFF. In nucleotides, the CDR3 is TGCAGTGCTAAGTACAGGGCCAACACTGAAGCTTTCTTT.

This clonotype was recorded a few times. V gene TRBV11-2 combines with J gene TRBJ2-5; unclear D gene. The V and J ends lost 2 bases and 0 bases respectively, with 4 bases between them. From germline, CDR1 is SGHAT and CDR2 FQNNGV. This CDR3 has 13 amino acids. CDR3 in amino acids: CASSLSDQETQYF. As DNA, the CDR3 is TGTGCCAGCAGCTTATCCGACCAAGAGACCCAGTACTTC.

This clonotype was observed many times. The chain couples TRBV7-2 to TRBJ2-7; a possible D gene is TRBD2 (5 bases). CDR1 is SGHTA, CDR2 FQGNSA, per germline. The CDR3 is made up of 14 amino acids. Trimming cost V 7 bases and J 3 bases, with 16 bases left between them. The CDR3 DNA is TGTGCCAGCACCATGGCCAGCGGAAACTACGAGCAGTACTTC. It translates to CASTMASGNYEQYF.

This clonotype occurred a few times. V is TRBV7-2 and J is TRBJ2-5; 12 nucleotides match TRBD2. Germline CDR1 SGHTA, CDR2 FQGNSA. This CDR3 is 15 amino acids long. Trimming took 5 bases from V and 5 from J; bases not matched to a gene: 6. The CDR3 DNA reads as TGTGCCAGCAGCGCACTAGCGGGGGGCCGGGAGACCCAGTACTTC. It yields the protein CASSALAGGRETQYF.

The CDR3 here is CASVREGGLTDTQYF. The CDR3 region has the DNA TGTGCCAGCGTAAGGGAAGGCGGGCTCACAGATACGCAGTATTTT. This sequence joins TRBV28 and TRBJ2-3, with a tentative D call TRBD2 (5 bases). Germline CDR1 and CDR2: MDHEN and SYDVKM. With 8 bases removed from V and 2 bases from J, the gap between germline ends came to 17 bases. The CDR3 has 15 amino acids.

V is TRBV2 and J is TRBJ2-4; D is possibly TRBD1 (5 bases). The CDR3 totals 14 residues. Trimming removed 3 bases at V and 8 bases at J, with 14 bases between. From germline, CDR1 is SNHLY and CDR2 FYNNEI. CDR3 coding DNA: TGTGCCAGCAGTGAGGACACCACCAGGGACATTCAGTACTTC. Its translation: CASSEDTTRDIQYF.

J is TRBJ2-5 and V is TRBV6-2 or TRBV6-3; 13 nucleotides agree with TRBD2. With V trimmed by 7 bases and J by 2 bases, 7 bases remained unmatched. CDR1 and CDR2 (germline): MNHEY, SVGEGT. This CDR3 is built from 16 residues. The CDR3 bases are TGTGCCAGCACCAGACGGACTAGCGGGGGACAAGAGACCCAGTACTTC. This codes for CASTRRTSGGQETQYF.

This sequence joins TRBV5-1 and TRBJ1-1, with D possibly being TRBD1 (6 bases). The CDR3 consists of 15 residues. Trimming removed 2 bases from V and 5 bases from J, with 16 bases in between. From germline, CDR1 is SGHRS and CDR2 YFSETQ. The CDR3 nucleotides read TGCGCCAGCAGCTTTAAAGGGGGGCCGAGAACTGAAGCTTTCTTT. Translated: CASSFKGGPRTEAFF.

The J gene is TRBJ2-1, the V gene TRBV7-4; 8 bases agree with TRBD2. Germline V gives CDR1 SGHVT, CDR2 SQSDAQ. This CDR3 has 13 residues. J gave up 8 bases and V 5 bases, and 5 bases lay outside the gene matches. The CDR3 loop is CASSRTLADEQFF. The CDR3 nucleotides are TGTGCCAGCAGCCGCACACTAGCGGATGAGCAGTTCTTC.

This clonotype was picked up a small number of times. The J gene is TRBJ2-3, the V gene TRBV4-1; 8 bases align to TRBD2. There are 18 residues in the CDR3. Germline assignment: CDR1 MGHRA and CDR2 YSYEKL. With V trimmed by 0 bases and J by 2 bases, 10 bases remained unmatched. CDR3 residues: CASSQESDGLANTDTQYF. CDR3 DNA: TGCGCCAGCAGCCAAGAGAGTGACGGACTAGCAAACACAGATACGCAGTATTTT.

This sequence joins TRBV7-2 and TRBJ2-7, with D uncertain. Trimming took off 2 bases at V and 7 bases at J, with 6 bases between the two ends. CDR3 length: 11 residues. Germline V CDR1 and CDR2: SGHTA, FQGNSA. The CDR3 bases are TGTGCCAGCAGCTTACCGGGTGAGCAGTACTTC. Its protein product is CASSLPGEQYF.

The chain couples TRBV27 to TRBJ2-2; tentatively, D is TRBD1 or TRBD2 (6 bases each). V lost 6 bases and J 5 bases, leaving 13 bases between the germline ends. Germline loops: CDR1 MNHEY, CDR2 SMNVEV (reference sequence). The CDR3 is 14 amino acids. The CDR3 region has the DNA TGTGCCAGCAGGTCGAGAGGGGGGACCGGGGAGCTGTTTTTT. Translating it yields CASRSRGGTGELFF.

The CDR3 DNA reads as TGTGCCACCAGCAGAGGGGTAGGGGGGCAAGAGACCCAGTACTTC. This encodes CATSRGVGGQETQYF. This sequence joins TRBV15 and TRBJ2-5, with D perhaps TRBD1 or TRBD2 (6 bases each). V shed 1 base and J shed 2 bases, with 11 bases lying between them. Germline V gene sequence: CDR1 LNHNV, CDR2 YYDKDF (reference sequence). The CDR3 has 15 amino acids.